This paragraph reports one T cell receptor beta chain. The antigen is undetermined. This specimen comes from a study of shared clonotypes between healthy human individuals. Study-wide background: The donor group consisted of a couple of women and a few men, aged 18 to 49. For every donor, three CD4 naive, three CD4 memory, two CD8 naive and one CD8 memory plates were used.

Study results and limitations: Sharing across four donors was highest in naive CD4 (approximately 5%) and lowest in memory CD8 (0.4%). Sorted-subset sequencing was shown by rarefaction to be incomplete despite large depth.

V shed 1 base and J 0 bases; nucleotides not matched to a gene: 11. There are 19 residues in the CDR3. From germline, CDR1 is LNHDA and CDR2 SQIVND (reference sequence). Naive CD8 cells, CD45RO-negative and positively selected for CCR7, excluded terminally differentiated effector memory CD45RA+ cells. The data were produced by immunoSEQ multiplex PCR, yet TCRdb's version contains in-frame clones alone and is incomplete. Of about 800,000 clones in the sample, around 96% are singletons; the top ten hold approximately 0.2%. The source is a man aged 25 to 40 in good health. Source material: naive CD8+ T cells sorted from blood. This rearrangement joins TRBV19 to TRBJ2-3, with 9 bases that match TRBD2. CDR3 coding DNA: TGTGCCAGTAGTATAGGCCGGCGGGAGGGCCTGAGGAGCACAGATACGCAGTATTTT. Protein product: CASSIGRREGLRSTDTQYF.